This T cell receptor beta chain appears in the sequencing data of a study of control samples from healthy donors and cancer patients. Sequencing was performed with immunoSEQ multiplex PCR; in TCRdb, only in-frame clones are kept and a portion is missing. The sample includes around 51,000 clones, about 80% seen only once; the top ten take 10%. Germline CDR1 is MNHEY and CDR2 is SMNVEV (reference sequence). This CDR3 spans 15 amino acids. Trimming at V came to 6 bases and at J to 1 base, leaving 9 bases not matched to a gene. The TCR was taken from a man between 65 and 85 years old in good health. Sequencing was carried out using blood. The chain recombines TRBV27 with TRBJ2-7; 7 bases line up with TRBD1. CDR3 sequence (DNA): TGTGCCAGCAGCATCACCTGGGACAGATCCTACGAGCAGTACTTC. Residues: CASSITWDRSYEQYF.